The sequence of this TCR beta chain was determined in a study of blood T cell repertoires in COVID-19. Study summary: The United States, Italy and Spain were the sources of the acute and convalescent COVID-19 samples. PBMCs, B-cell-depleted T cells, or T cells were the source of the cDNA or gDNA that made up the material.

This clone was seen only once. In the source study's methods: Amplification from reference gene primers served as the basis for estimated nucleated cell counts. Generated by immunoSEQ multiplex PCR, the TCRdb table keeps only in-frame clones and is missing some. V and J calls and clone size are given by that table; D and trimming were obtained from the DNA. This sample yields a few hundred thousand clones, of which around 83% are seen a single time; approximately 5.4% belongs to the top ten. Recruitment covered about 26 US areas and drew participants whose ages spanned about 18 to 90 years. This CDR3 has 12 residues. Germline V lookup: CDR1 MNHEY, CDR2 SMNVEV (reference sequence). The ends were cut back, 10 bases at V and 3 bases at J, with 12 bases in the middle.

This receptor was obtained from a woman aged 50 to 60 who had recovered from COVID-19. The chain links TRBV27 to TRBJ1-2; possibly TRBD1 for D (6 bases). The specimen was PBMCs or T cells enriched from blood (not recorded which). The CDR3 sequence: CATRQGYYGYTF. Written as DNA, the CDR3 is TGTGCCACCCGTCAGGGGTACTATGGCTACACCTTC.